These 32 T cell receptor beta chains came from one sample sequenced in a study of T cells after posttransplantation cyclophosphamide. Here immunoSEQ multiplex PCR was the method, and the copy in TCRdb shows in-frame clones only, minus some. The sample contains more than 35,000 clones, none occurring once; 2% to 3% lies in the top ten. Sequencing was done on a sample of PBMCs. These receptors were obtained from a man aged 50 to 59 in good health, CMV-negative, and a related stem cell transplant donor.

On this clone: This CDR3 is also generated by other DNA sequences in the sample. The chain carries TRBV2 and TRBJ2-2; 8 bases agree with TRBD1. V lost 5 bases and J lost 7; bases outside the gene matches: 3. CDR3 length: 13 amino acids. The germline V gene has CDR1 SNHLY and CDR2 FYNNEI. Here the CDR3 reads CASSLDRGGELFF. The CDR3 DNA follows: TGTGCCAGCAGTCTTGACAGGGGCGGGGAGCTGTTTTTT.

This clone was observed a handful of times. Germline is not matched at one junction end, which may reflect a read error. The rearrangement joins TRBV6-4 to TRBJ2-1; D assignment may be TRBD1 or TRBD2 (6 bases each). The germline gives CDR1 MRHNA, CDR2 SNTAGT. This CDR3 contains 15 residues. The CDR3 protein is CASRDSGDTYNEQFF. The CDR3 DNA follows: TGTGCCAGCAGGGACTCGGGGGACACCTACAATGAGCAGTTCTTC.

This clone has ten or more counts. This chain connects TRBV5-6 to TRBJ1-1; D might be TRBD1 (6 bases). CDR1 SGHDT and CDR2 YYEEEE come from the germline V gene. This CDR3 comprises 14 residues. V was shortened by 7 bases and J by 1 base, with 14 bases between the two germline ends. The CDR3 is CASLPQGKNTEAFF. CDR3 in DNA: TGTGCCAGCCTTCCACAGGGAAAGAACACTGAAGCTTTCTTT.

In its sample, this clone was seen a few times. The V and J genes are TRBV27 and TRBJ2-7; TRBD1 agrees at 8 bases. Germline V gives CDR1 MNHEY, CDR2 SMNVEV (reference sequence). The ends lost 5 bases at V and 0 bases at J; junction bases unmatched: 6. The CDR3 consists of 15 residues. This CDR3 is CASSGIRGPSYEQYF. CDR3 DNA sequence: TGTGCCAGCAGTGGGATCAGGGGGCCCTCCTACGAGCAGTACTTC.

This clone has a count of ten or more. V and J are TRBV14 and TRBJ2-3, with D possibly TRBD1 on 5 matching bases. CDR3 length: 14 amino acids. With 5 bases removed from V and 2 bases from J, the gap between germline ends came to 11 bases. The germline CDR1 and CDR2 sequences are SGHDN and FVKESK. The CDR3 DNA is TGTGCCAGCAGCTTTCGACAGACCACAGATACGCAGTATTTT. The encoded protein is CASSFRQTTDTQYF.

The sample holds many counts of this clone. The chain has TRBV7-3 and TRBJ2-3, with TRBD2 identical over 15 bases. This CDR3 is built from 15 residues. After removal of 3 bases from V and 6 bases from J, the junction contained 1 base not matched to a gene. CDR1 SGHTA and CDR2 FQGTGA come from the germline V gene. Written as DNA, the CDR3 is TGTGCCAGCAGCTTCGGGACTAGCGGGGGGGATACGCAGTATTTT. Protein product: CASSFGTSGGDTQYF.

This clone was seen at least ten times. V usage is TRBV7-9 and J usage is TRBJ1-2; D gene ambiguous. This CDR3 spans 14 amino acids. Between the trimmed V and J ends, which lost 4 bases and 3 bases, there was a span of 12 bases. The germline V gene encodes CDR1 SEHNR and CDR2 FQNEAQ (reference sequence). CDR3 sequence: CASSSTTDHYGYTF. In nucleotides, the CDR3 is TGTGCCAGCAGCTCCACGACTGACCACTATGGCTACACCTTC.

This clone was detected ten times or more. For the CDR3, the DNA is TGTGCCAGCAGCTTACTTAAGGGGACTGGTGAAAAACTGTTTTTT. It codes for CASSLLKGTGEKLFF. This chain connects TRBV11-2 to TRBJ1-4; the D gene is possibly TRBD1 (5 bases). V lost 2 bases to trimming and J lost 7 bases, with 14 bases between them. The CDR3 runs 15 residues. Germline-derived CDR1 and CDR2 are SGHAT and FQNNGV.

This clone was observed many times. The chain employs TRBV27 and TRBJ1-2, with 7 bases fitting TRBD1. This CDR3 contains 14 residues. Germline values: CDR1 MNHEY, CDR2 SMNVEV (reference sequence). With V trimmed by 5 bases and J by 5 bases, 8 bases remained unmatched. CDR3: CASSPGQTYYGYTF. For the CDR3, the DNA is TGTGCCAGCAGTCCGGGACAGACGTATTATGGCTACACCTTC.

Many counts were recorded for this clone. This chain connects TRBV6-6 to TRBJ1-1; 9 bases map to TRBD1. The germline gives CDR1 MNHNY, CDR2 SVGAGI (reference sequence). V dropped 10 bases and J dropped 3; count of bases not matched to a gene: 9. The length of the CDR3 is 14 residues. The CDR3 sequence: CATTEGQGDTEAFF. CDR3 nucleotides: TGTGCCACCACCGAGGGACAGGGCGACACTGAAGCTTTCTTT.

In this sample, this clone turned up many times. This chain connects TRBV5-1 to TRBJ1-4, with D perhaps TRBD1 (6 bases). Between the trimmed V and J ends, which lost 0 bases and 5 bases, there was a span of 8 bases. The CDR3 has 14 amino acids. In germline, CDR1 is SGHRS, CDR2 YFSETQ. CDR3 amino acids: CASSLGRGNEKLFF. Here the CDR3 DNA reads TGCGCCAGCAGCTTGGGCAGGGGAAATGAAAAACTGTTTTTT.

Many counts were recorded for this clone. This chain's CDR3 is CASSLYPSGDTDTQYF. In DNA, the CDR3 is TGTGCCAGCAGCTTGTATCCTAGCGGGGACACAGATACGCAGTATTTT. The chain couples TRBV5-6 to TRBJ2-3, with TRBD2 identical over 9 bases. Germline CDR1 is SGHDT and CDR2 is YYEEEE. The V gene end was trimmed by 1 base and the J gene end by 2 bases; junction bases not matched to a gene: 5. This CDR3 has 16 residues.

This clone was seen repeatedly, ten times or more. V is TRBV6-5 and J is TRBJ2-1; a weak D match, TRBD2 (5 bases). CDR1 and CDR2 (germline): MNHEY, SVGAGI. This CDR3 is built from 16 residues. Trimming took off 3 bases at V and 0 bases at J, with 12 bases between the two ends. CDR3 nucleotides: TGTGCCAGCAGTTATTCGACTGGGAGCTCCTACAATGAGCAGTTCTTC. Residues: CASSYSTGSSYNEQFF.

This clone has at least ten counts. The chain uses TRBV4-2 and TRBJ1-1; tentatively, D is TRBD1 (6 bases). Germline CDR1 LGHNA, CDR2 YNFKEQ. V was shortened by 6 bases and J by 0 bases, with 14 bases between the two germline ends. This CDR3 spans 15 amino acids. The DNA of the CDR3 is TGTGCCAGCAGTCCCCTCGCAGGGGTGAACACTGAAGCTTTCTTT. This codes for CASSPLAGVNTEAFF.

This clone was counted at least ten times. This chain uses TRBV7-8 with TRBJ2-7; 7 bases align to TRBD1. The CDR3 is 16 residues long. V shed 5 bases and J 0 bases; nucleotides not matched to a gene: 10. Germline CDR1 is SGHVS and CDR2 is FQNEAQ. The CDR3 reads CASSPFDRDGSYEQYF. The DNA of the CDR3 is TGTGCCAGCAGCCCTTTCGACAGGGATGGCTCCTACGAGCAGTACTTC.

In its sample, this clone was seen many times. This chain uses TRBV18 with TRBJ1-1; 7 bases align to TRBD1. V dropped 3 bases and J dropped 8; count of bases not matched to a gene: 9. Per germline, CDR1 KGHSH and CDR2 LQKENI. The CDR3 spans 14 residues. The CDR3 nucleotides read TGTGCCAGCTCACCGACTCGAAACAGGGGCGAAGCTTTCTTT. Its protein is CASSPTRNRGEAFF. The entire variable domain, with the rest obtained from reference TRBV18 and TRBJ1-1, is as follows: NAGVMQNPRHLVRRRGQEARLRCSPMKGHSHVYWYRQLPEEGLKFMVYLQKENIIDESGMPKERFSAEFPKEGPSILRIQQVVRGDSAAYFCASSPTRNRGEAFFGQGTRLTVV.

This clone was recorded many times. The CDR3 protein is CASSQDREQGRFYGYTF. CDR3 sequence (DNA): TGCGCCAGCAGCCAAGATCGGGAACAGGGGCGATTCTATGGCTACACCTTC. This chain uses TRBV4-3 with TRBJ1-2, with TRBD1 matching 7 bases. The CDR3 extends over 17 amino acids. V lost 0 bases, J lost 4 bases, and 11 bases stayed unmatched. CDR1 is LGHNA, CDR2 YSLEER, per germline.

In this sample, this clone turned up many times. The rearrangement uses TRBV5-4 and TRBJ2-1; 15 bases line up with TRBD2. Germline trimming cut 4 bases from V and 0 bases from J; bases unmatched to any gene: 2. This CDR3 is 17 amino acids long. Germline V lookup: CDR1 SGHNT, CDR2 YYREEE (reference sequence). The DNA for the CDR3 is TGTGCCAGCAGCGGACTAGCGGGAGGGAGCTCCTACAATGAGCAGTTCTTC. It codes for CASSGLAGGSSYNEQFF.

This clone has at least ten counts. The V and J genes are TRBV7-3 and TRBJ2-7; the D gene is possibly TRBD1 (6 bases). The CDR3 spans 15 residues. Germline V gene data show CDR1 as SGHTA and CDR2 as FQGTGA. V was cut by 1 base and J by 0 bases, with 10 bases left in between. The CDR3 spells CASSLSAGVSYEQYF. As DNA, the CDR3 is TGTGCCAGCAGCTTAAGTGCAGGGGTCTCCTACGAGCAGTACTTC.

This clone appeared many times. The V call is TRBV19, the J call TRBJ1-1, with D uncertain. The V gene's germline CDR1 is LNHDA and CDR2 SQIVND (reference sequence). Between the trimmed V and J ends, which lost 1 base and 1 base, there was a span of 10 bases. The CDR3 is 15 residues long. This CDR3 is CASSIVAAENTEAFF. CDR3 bases: TGTGCCAGTAGTATAGTAGCAGCGGAGAACACTGAAGCTTTCTTT.

This clone has at least ten counts. The chain carries TRBV5-1 and TRBJ2-2; D unresolved. This CDR3 comprises 14 residues. The V gene's germline CDR1 is SGHRS and CDR2 YFSETQ. V was pared by 2 bases and J by 1 base, with 6 bases between. CDR3 region: CASSFSGNTGELFF. For the CDR3, the DNA is TGCGCCAGCAGCTTTTCAGGGAACACCGGGGAGCTGTTTTTT. The whole variable domain, filled in from reference TRBV5-1 and TRBJ2-2, reads KAGVTQTPRYLIKTRGQQVTLSCSPISGHRSVSWYQQTPGQGLQFLFEYFSETQRNKGNFPGRFSGRQFSNSRSEMNVSTLELGDSALYLCASSFSGNTGELFFGEGSRLTVL.

A few counts support this clone. The J gene is TRBJ2-1, the V gene TRBV15, with no clear D. The ends were cut back, 0 bases at V and 8 bases at J, with 5 bases in the middle. Germline V gene lookup returns CDR1 LNHNV and CDR2 YYDKDF (reference sequence). The CDR3 contains 12 residues. CDR3 in amino acids: CATSRDRDEQFF. CDR3 coding DNA: TGTGCCACCAGCAGAGATCGGGATGAGCAGTTCTTC. Full variable domain (outside the CDR3, taken from reference TRBV15 and TRBJ2-1): DAMVIQNPRYQVTQFGKPVTLSCSQTLNHNVMYWYQQKSSQAPKLLFHYYDKDFNNEADTPDNFQSRRPNTSFCFLDIRSPGLGDTAMYLCATSRDRDEQFFGPGTRLTVL.

This clone was seen only a few times. Other DNA sequences within the sample encode an identical CDR3. The chain joins TRBV5-1 to TRBJ2-5; 7 bases are shared with TRBD2. Germline V lookup: CDR1 SGHRS, CDR2 YFSETQ. This CDR3 is 15 amino acids long. J lost 3 bases, V lost 0 bases, and 5 bases had no gene match. The CDR3, as DNA: TGCGCCAGCAGCTTGGGGTCTGGGACTAAAGAGACCCAGTACTTC. Its protein is CASSLGSGTKETQYF.

This clone appeared many times. The chain is built from TRBV6-5 and TRBJ1-1; no firm D call. Germline assignment: CDR1 MNHEY and CDR2 SVGAGI. The CDR3 has 15 amino acids. V lost 0 bases, J lost 5 bases, and 13 bases lay in between. DNA for the CDR3: TGTGCCAGCAGTTACTCGTCCTCCACGGGTACTGAAGCTTTCTTT. Encoded protein: CASSYSSSTGTEAFF.

This clone was seen ten or more times. V gene TRBV7-2 combines with J gene TRBJ1-2; a weak D match, TRBD1 (6 bases). The germline CDR1 and CDR2 sequences are SGHTA and FQGNSA. The germline V and J ends were trimmed by 7 bases and 8 bases, with 23 bases remaining between them. CDR3 length: 15 residues. The DNA of the CDR3 is TGTGCCAGCACCCGTTCGGACAGTAGTTTTGAGGGCTACACCTTC. Amino acids: CASTRSDSSFEGYTF. Together with reference TRBV7-2 and TRBJ1-2, the CDR3 gives the full variable domain: GAGVSQSPSNKVTEKGKDVELRCDPISGHTALYWYRQSLGQGLEFLIYFQGNSAPDKSGLPSDRFSAERTGGSVSTLTIQRTQQEDSAVYLCASTRSDSSFEGYTFGSGTRLTVV.

This clone was counted at least ten times. V usage is TRBV5-1 and J usage is TRBJ2-1, with 10 bases matching TRBD1. J was trimmed by 4 bases and V by 4 bases; bases with no gene match: 5. Germline V gives CDR1 SGHRS, CDR2 YFSETQ. The CDR3 spans 15 residues. The CDR3 DNA sequence: TGCGCCAGCAGCGACCCGGGACAGGGGTACAATGAGCAGTTCTTC. It is translated as CASSDPGQGYNEQFF.

This clone was counted at least ten times. The chain carries TRBV29-1 and TRBJ1-3, with 7 bases fitting TRBD1. The germline CDR1 and CDR2 sequences are SQVTM and ANQGSEA. The CDR3 consists of 14 residues. The V gene end was trimmed by 5 bases and the J gene end by 0 bases; junction bases not matched to a gene: 4. The CDR3 DNA is TGCAGCGTTATCCGGGACAGCTCTGGAAACACCATATATTTT. As protein: CSVIRDSSGNTIYF. The full variable domain, completed using reference TRBV29-1 and TRBJ1-3, is SAVISQKPSRDICQRGTSLTIQCQVDSQVTMMFWYRQQPGQSLTLIATANQGSEATYESGFVIDKFPISRPNLTFSTLTVSNMSPEDSSIYLCSVIRDSSGNTIYFGEGSWLTVV.

Many counts were recorded for this clone. V gene TRBV18 combines with J gene TRBJ1-1; tentatively, D is TRBD1 (6 bases). The CDR3 is made up of 16 amino acids. Per germline, CDR1 KGHSH and CDR2 LQKENI. V was shortened by 5 bases and J by 5 bases, with 21 bases between the two germline ends. CDR3 in amino acids: CASSLLAGGGGTEAFF. The CDR3 nucleotides are TGTGCCAGCTCATTACTCGCGGGGGGCGGAGGAACTGAAGCTTTCTTT.

The sample holds a few counts of this clone. The chain has TRBV10-3 and TRBJ2-5, with 10 positions matching TRBD2. After removal of 6 bases from V and 3 bases from J, the junction contained 7 bases not matched to a gene. The CDR3 is 15 residues long. Germline CDR1 ENHRY, CDR2 SYGVKD. CDR3 residues: CAIRATGLAEETQYF. The CDR3, as DNA: TGTGCCATCAGAGCGACAGGACTAGCGGAAGAGACCCAGTACTTC.

This clone was observed many times. The chain is built from TRBV7-8 and TRBJ1-2, with unresolved D. The CDR3 has 14 amino acids. Trimming cost V 4 bases and J 2 bases, with 11 bases left between them. Germline CDR1 SGHVS, CDR2 FQNEAQ. The CDR3 loop is CASSSSSANYGYTF. The CDR3 DNA sequence: TGTGCCAGCAGCTCAAGCTCCGCCAACTATGGCTACACCTTC.

This clone was observed many times. CDR3 protein: CASSPLRTFNEQFF. The CDR3 DNA reads as TGTGCCAGCAGCCCCCTCCGGACATTCAATGAGCAGTTCTTC. This chain links TRBV11-2 with TRBJ2-1, with D possibly being TRBD1 (5 bases). The germline V and J ends were trimmed by 5 bases and 6 bases, with 14 bases remaining between them. The CDR3 sequence is 14 residues long. Germline V gene lookup returns CDR1 SGHAT and CDR2 FQNNGV.

In this sample, this clone turned up many times. The rearrangement links TRBV13 to TRBJ1-2, with D possibly being TRBD1 (6 bases). Germline V gene sequence: CDR1 PRHDT, CDR2 FYEKMQ (reference sequence). CDR3 length: 15 amino acids. The V end was cut by 5 bases, the J end by 1 base, with 14 bases between. Here the CDR3 reads CASSLGGNVNYGYTF. In nucleotides, the CDR3 is TGTGCCAGCAGCCTTGGGGGCAACGTTAACTATGGCTACACCTTC.